Shown below are 16 T cell receptor beta chains from a single sample sequenced in a study of T cell repertoires in cytomegalovirus infection. These receptors have no known antigen. Each CDR3 protein is one row after TCRdb ran MiXCR on the reads. In the table there are 51,000 or so distinct CDR3 sequences, around a fifth of which are singletons. The specimen was CD8+ T cells from cultured PBMCs, collected from culture after CMV antigen stimulation. The receptors come from a human donor in good health (CMV status not recorded). Some clones in this sample may be carry-over from other donors' samples.

A few counts support this clonotype. The rearrangement links TRBV7-6 to TRBJ2-1, with TRBD2 as a possible D gene (5 bases). Trimming took off 11 bases at V and 4 bases at J, with 12 bases between the two ends. This CDR3 has 12 amino acids. The germline CDR1 and CDR2 sequences are SGHVS and FNYEAQ. The CDR3 DNA sequence: TGTGCCGAGGGAACGTCTTACAATGAGCAGTTCTTC. Amino acid sequence: CAEGTSYNEQFF.

The chain employs TRBV27 and TRBJ1-5; 8 nucleotides line up with TRBD1. Germline loops: CDR1 MNHEY, CDR2 SMNVEV (reference sequence). V dropped 8 bases and J dropped 0; count of bases not matched to a gene: 15. The CDR3 spans 18 residues. CDR3 protein: CASSPRTGRGYSNQPQHF. The DNA for the CDR3 is TGTGCCAGCTCCCCTCGGACAGGGCGGGGGTATAGCAATCAGCCCCAGCATTTT.

The genes are TRBV12-3 or TRBV12-4 and TRBJ1-2; no reliable D call. The ends were cut back, 1 base at V and 4 bases at J, with 10 bases in the middle. This CDR3 is built from 14 residues. CDR3 in amino acids: CASSLGTDGYGYTF. CDR3 bases: TGTGCCAGCAGTTTAGGGACGGATGGCTATGGCTACACCTTC.

V usage is TRBV30 and J usage is TRBJ1-2; D is uncertain. The V end lost 3 bases, the J end lost 0 bases, and 8 bases lay between the germline ends. The V gene's germline CDR1 is GTSNPN and CDR2 SVGIG (reference sequence). The CDR3 totals 13 residues. The CDR3 DNA follows: TGTGCCTGGAGGGCCTCCCCTAACTATGGCTACACCTTC. This sequence encodes CAWRASPNYGYTF.

This rearrangement joins TRBV20-1 to TRBJ1-1; 8 nucleotides agree with TRBD1. This CDR3 has 19 amino acids. The germline CDR1 and CDR2 sequences are DFQATT and SNEGSKA (reference sequence). Trimming took 5 bases from V and 4 from J; bases not matched to a gene: 24. The CDR3 region has the DNA TGCAGTGCTGAGGGGGCCTATAGGGACAGGCCGCCGGTGGCCACTGAAGCTTTCTTT. As protein: CSAEGAYRDRPPVATEAFF.

V gene TRBV7-9 combines with J gene TRBJ2-7; D is undetermined. Trimming pared 5 bases from V and 0 bases from J, leaving 14 bases between. CDR1 SEHNR and CDR2 FQNEAQ come from the germline V gene (reference sequence). The CDR3 extends over 15 amino acids. The CDR3 loop is CASSQGLIASYEQYF. Written as DNA, the CDR3 is TGTGCCAGCAGCCAAGGGTTGATCGCCTCCTACGAGCAGTACTTC.

A few counts support this clonotype. V gene TRBV6-2 or TRBV6-3 combines with J gene TRBJ1-6; weak D call: TRBD1 (6 bases). CDR1 is MNHEY, CDR2 SVGEGT, per germline. The CDR3 is 11 residues long. With 4 bases removed from V and 16 bases from J, the gap between germline ends came to 11 bases. CDR3 sequence (DNA): TGTGCCAGCAGTTTAGGGGGACTTCTCCACTTT. Its translation is CASSLGGLLHF.

The CDR3 here is CASSLGTGFFTDTQYF. The CDR3 DNA is TGTGCCAGCAGCTTGGGAACAGGGTTTTTCACAGATACGCAGTATTTT. The V gene is TRBV5-5, the J gene TRBJ2-3; a weak D match, TRBD1 (6 bases). CDR1 and CDR2 (germline): SGHKS, YYEKEE (reference sequence). The CDR3 length is 16 residues. Trimming took off 0 bases at V and 2 bases at J, with 13 bases between the two ends.

The chain uses TRBV7-9 and TRBJ2-5; possibly TRBD1 for D (7 bases). The CDR3 spans 18 residues. Germline V gene lookup returns CDR1 SEHNR and CDR2 FQNEAQ (reference sequence). The ends were cut back, 7 bases at V and 3 bases at J, with 27 bases in the middle. The CDR3, as DNA: TGTGCCAGCACCTCGTCAGGGGGAGGTTCTCGTTTAAAAGAGACCCAGTACTTC. It encodes CASTSSGGGSRLKETQYF.

The rearrangement joins TRBV2 to TRBJ1-5; tentatively, D is TRBD1 (6 bases). This CDR3 is 14 amino acids long. Germline V gene lookup returns CDR1 SNHLY and CDR2 FYNNEI. V was shortened by 6 bases and J by 7 bases, with 16 bases between the two germline ends. CDR3 amino acids: CASRTASRGQPQHF. CDR3 nucleotides: TGTGCCAGCAGAACGGCTTCGAGGGGGCAGCCCCAGCATTTT.

This clonotype was counted a few times. The rearrangement links TRBV27 to TRBJ1-4, with 7 bases matching TRBD1. With 5 bases clipped from V and 7 bases from J, the junction kept 10 bases outside the gene matches. This CDR3 has 15 amino acids. Per germline, CDR1 MNHEY and CDR2 SMNVEV (reference sequence). The CDR3 DNA follows: TGTGCCAGCAGTCAGAACAGGGGAGGAAGTGAAAAACTGTTTTTT. Translation gives CASSQNRGGSEKLFF.

V is TRBV5-5 and J is TRBJ1-5; weak D call: TRBD1 (5 bases). Germline CDR1 SGHKS, CDR2 YYEKEE (reference sequence). This CDR3 comprises 15 residues. V was cut by 2 bases and J by 2 bases, with 11 bases left in between. The CDR3 protein is CASSLEGEGNQPQHF. The CDR3 DNA reads as TGTGCCAGCAGCTTAGAAGGGGAAGGCAATCAGCCCCAGCATTTT.

This clonotype turned up a few times. The genes are TRBV4-1 and TRBJ1-1; D perhaps matches TRBD1 (6 bases). Germline loops: CDR1 MGHRA, CDR2 YSYEKL. V was pared by 1 base and J by 3 bases, with 15 bases between. This CDR3 has 16 residues. In DNA form, the CDR3 reads TGCGCCAGCAGCCAAGCCCCCTACAGGGAGGACACTGAAGCTTTCTTT. Its protein product is CASSQAPYREDTEAFF.

V is TRBV4-3 and J is TRBJ2-3, with a possible D match to TRBD2 (6 bases). There are 13 residues in the CDR3. The V gene lost 4 bases and the J gene lost 9 bases, with 14 bases spanning the gap. Germline CDR1 LGHNA, CDR2 YSLEER. The CDR3 here is CASSPQEGGTQYF. CDR3 sequence (DNA): TGCGCCAGCAGCCCCCAGGAGGGAGGCACGCAGTATTTT.

The chain carries TRBV7-9 and TRBJ2-1, with 9 bases aligning to TRBD1. The CDR3 extends over 15 amino acids. Trimming at V came to 0 bases and at J to 8 bases, leaving 5 bases not matched to a gene. Germline V gene lookup returns CDR1 SEHNR and CDR2 FQNEAQ (reference sequence). The CDR3 sequence: CASSLAGQGKDEQFF. For the CDR3, the DNA is TGTGCCAGCAGCTTAGCGGGACAGGGAAAGGATGAGCAGTTCTTC.

This clonotype turned up a few times. The chain is built from TRBV12-3 or TRBV12-4 and TRBJ2-1; 9 bases are shared with TRBD2. With V trimmed by 10 bases and J by 4 bases, 5 bases remained unmatched. This CDR3 contains 13 residues. The chain's CDR3 is CATRLAVYNEQFF. CDR3 in DNA: TGTGCCACCAGACTAGCGGTGTACAATGAGCAGTTCTTC.